This T cell receptor (beta chain) was found in a study of blood T cells in healthy people across ages. Primed by a sample-barcoded 5' primer and a J-beta primer mix, a second PCR proceeded for roughly 7 to 11 cycles. A single record per CDR3 protein comes from TCRdb applying MiXCR to the 5' RACE reads. The sample records around 800,000 distinct CDR3 sequences, 20% to 30% being singletons. CDR1 is MGHRA, CDR2 YSYEKL, per germline. Trimming cost V 2 bases and J 0 bases, with 14 bases left between them. This CDR3 is 16 amino acids long. The same specimen was also included in a second study, on T cells of mothers and their children.

The TCR originated in a boy between 10 and 17 years old in good health. Material: blood. The rearrangement joins TRBV4-1 to TRBJ2-7; possibly TRBD1 for D (5 bases). The CDR3 loop reads CASSQRVRDSSYEQYF. In DNA form, the CDR3 reads TGCGCCAGCAGCCAAAGGGTCAGGGATAGCTCCTACGAGCAGTACTTC.